This entry lists 17 T cell receptor beta chains sequenced from one sample in a study of CD8 T cells in ankylosing spondylitis. TCRdb ran MiXCR on the 5' RACE reads and lists one entry per CDR3 protein. This sample yields about 160,000 distinct CDR3 sequences, of which around 17% are seen a single time; about 8.2% belongs to the top ten. Sequenced material: blood, either unsorted or a sorted T cell fraction (not recorded which). The receptors were gathered from a male donor with ankylosing spondylitis or in good health (not recorded which).

This clonotype was observed at least ten times. This chain links TRBV20-1 with TRBJ1-5; unclear D gene. The germline gives CDR1 DFQATT, CDR2 SNEGSKA (reference sequence). Between the trimmed V and J ends, which lost 0 bases and 3 bases, there was a span of 18 bases. The CDR3 contains 17 residues. CDR3: CSARDSTNEENNQPQHF. CDR3 DNA: TGCAGTGCTAGAGATTCCACGAATGAGGAGAACAATCAGCCCCAGCATTTT.

The V and J genes are TRBV3-1 and TRBJ1-1; a weak D match, TRBD1 (5 bases). The germline V gene encodes CDR1 LGHDT and CDR2 YNNKEL (reference sequence). V shed 3 bases and J shed 1 base, with 12 bases lying between them. This CDR3 has 15 residues. CDR3 sequence reads: CASSHAGRRNTEAFF. DNA for the CDR3: TGTGCCAGCAGCCATGCAGGGCGCCGGAACACTGAAGCTTTCTTT. The variable domain in full, completed from reference TRBV3-1 and TRBJ1-1, reads DTAVSQTPKYLVTQMGNDKSIKCEQNLGHDTMYWYKQDSKKFLKIMFSYNNKELIINETVPNRFSPKSPDKAHLNLHINSLELGDSAVYFCASSHAGRRNTEAFFGQGTRLTVV.

The sample holds many counts of this clonotype. This sequence joins TRBV20-1 and TRBJ1-5; maybe TRBD1 (5 bases). The V gene lost 5 bases and the J gene lost 0 bases, with 8 bases spanning the gap. This CDR3 spans 13 amino acids. The V gene's germline CDR1 is DFQATT and CDR2 SNEGSKA (reference sequence). CDR3 sequence reads: CSAGTDSNQPQHF. Written as DNA, the CDR3 is TGCAGTGCTGGGACGGATAGCAATCAGCCCCAGCATTTT.

This clonotype was seen ten or more times. The rearrangement joins TRBV6-1 to TRBJ1-5; D remains unclear. Germline V CDR1 and CDR2: MNHNS, SASEGT. Trimming shortened V by 6 bases and J by 4 bases, and 16 bases separated the two germline ends. The CDR3 length is 15 residues. Here the CDR3 DNA reads TGTGCCAGCAGCCCCGAGTCCACGGCAAATCAGCCCCAGCATTTT. It encodes CASSPESTANQPQHF.

This clonotype was detected ten times or more. This chain uses TRBV29-1 with TRBJ2-4; the D call may be TRBD1 or TRBD2 (5 bases each). CDR1 SQVTM and CDR2 ANQGSEA come from the germline V gene. V was trimmed by 6 bases and J by 3 bases, leaving 9 bases between them. The CDR3 totals 12 residues. The CDR3 DNA reads TGCAGCGTGGGGGATATCAAAAACATTCAGTACTTC. Amino acid sequence: CSVGDIKNIQYF.

A few counts support this clonotype. The chain joins TRBV5-1 to TRBJ2-1; no firm D call. The CDR3 runs 14 residues. V lost 7 bases to trimming and J lost 5 bases, with 16 bases between them. The germline CDR1 and CDR2 sequences are SGHRS and YFSETQ. CDR3 loop: CASHDTSLNNEQFF. The CDR3 bases are TGCGCCAGCCACGACACGAGTCTAAACAATGAGCAGTTCTTC.

This clonotype showed up many times. The gene calls are TRBV20-1 and TRBJ2-2; D could derive from TRBD1 or TRBD2 (5 bases each). Germline CDR1 reads DFQATT; CDR2 reads SNEGSKA (reference sequence). The CDR3 contains 12 residues. The ends were cut back, 7 bases at V and 4 bases at J, with 10 bases in the middle. Here the CDR3 DNA reads TGCAGTGTGAAGGGGAGCACCGGGGAGCTGTTTTTT. Translating gives CSVKGSTGELFF.

The sample holds a few counts of this clonotype. V and J are TRBV12-3 or TRBV12-4 and TRBJ1-5, with D unresolved. The CDR3 is 14 residues long. V gave up 1 base and J gave up 3 bases, with 7 bases separating them. In DNA, the CDR3 is TGTGCCAGCAGTTTAGAGAACTCCAATCAGCCCCAGCATTTT. Encoded protein: CASSLENSNQPQHF.

This clonotype occurred many times. The rearrangement uses TRBV5-1 and TRBJ2-1; TRBD1 might be the D (5 bases). The CDR3 sequence is 14 residues long. With 3 bases removed from V and 5 bases from J, the gap between germline ends came to 12 bases. CDR1 and CDR2 from the germline V gene are SGHRS and YFSETQ. In nucleotides, the CDR3 is TGCGCCAGCAGCTCCAGACAGATCAACAATGAGCAGTTCTTC. Translated: CASSSRQINNEQFF. The whole variable domain, filled in from reference TRBV5-1 and TRBJ2-1, reads KAGVTQTPRYLIKTRGQQVTLSCSPISGHRSVSWYQQTPGQGLQFLFEYFSETQRNKGNFPGRFSGRQFSNSRSEMNVSTLELGDSALYLCASSSRQINNEQFFGPGTRLTVL.

This clonotype was observed at least ten times. The chain recombines TRBV5-1 with TRBJ1-1; TRBD1 aligns across 10 bases. Germline CDR1 is SGHRS and CDR2 is YFSETQ. Germline trimming cut 4 bases from V and 0 bases from J; bases unmatched to any gene: 6. The CDR3 has 16 residues. CDR3 nucleotide sequence: TGCGCCAGCAGCCGGGACAGGGGAAATATGAACACTGAAGCTTTCTTT. Amino acids: CASSRDRGNMNTEAFF.

Points on this clonotype: Mismatch with germline at one junction end may stem from a read error. This chain connects TRBV6-1 to TRBJ2-3; 8 bases are a match to TRBD2. This CDR3 comprises 14 residues. CDR1 is MNHNS and CDR2 is SASEGT in the germline V gene. CDR3 sequence reads: CASGDSGEGNTQYF. CDR3 DNA sequence: TGTGCCAGCGGTGATAGCGGGGAGGGCAATACGCAGTATTTT.

The chain employs TRBV29-1 and TRBJ2-3; 9 nucleotides match TRBD2. Trimming took 1 base from V and 7 from J; bases not matched to a gene: 6. This CDR3 has 14 residues. CDR1 and CDR2 (germline): SQVTM, ANQGSEA. As DNA, the CDR3 is TGCAGCGTTGAAGCGGGTAGCGGGAGAAATACGCAGTATTTT. Translation: CSVEAGSGRNTQYF.

The chain employs TRBV4-2 and TRBJ1-2; a weak D match, TRBD1 (6 bases). Germline loops: CDR1 LGHNA, CDR2 YNFKEQ. The CDR3 runs 15 residues. V lost 1 base and J 6 bases, leaving 15 bases between the germline ends. This chain's CDR3 is CASSQVTGRVDGYTF. For the CDR3, the DNA is TGTGCCAGCAGCCAAGTCACAGGGAGGGTGGATGGCTACACCTTC.

This clonotype was picked up many times. The rearrangement links TRBV12-3 or TRBV12-4 to TRBJ2-3, with 9 bases matching TRBD2. With V trimmed by 5 bases and J by 1 base, 10 bases remained unmatched. The CDR3 is 17 residues long. The CDR3 loop reads CASSRTLAGWGTDTQYF. Written as DNA, the CDR3 is TGTGCCAGCAGTAGAACTCTAGCGGGATGGGGCACAGATACGCAGTATTTT.

This clonotype was counted many times. The V and J genes are TRBV20-1 and TRBJ2-1; D gene unclear. The CDR3 runs 11 residues. Germline V gene data show CDR1 as DFQATT and CDR2 as SNEGSKA (reference sequence). Trimming stripped 2 bases from V and 4 bases from J, with 3 bases between. CDR3 amino acids: CSARLYNEQFF. CDR3 DNA sequence: TGCAGTGCTAGACTTTACAATGAGCAGTTCTTC.

Many counts were recorded for this clonotype. The rearrangement joins TRBV20-1 to TRBJ1-1; D possibly corresponds to TRBD1 (5 bases). The V end lost 5 bases, the J end lost 0 bases, and 13 bases lay between the germline ends. The CDR3 runs 14 residues. Germline CDR1 reads DFQATT; CDR2 reads SNEGSKA (reference sequence). CDR3 residues: CSADSVGMNTEAFF. The CDR3 DNA is TGCAGTGCTGACAGTGTGGGAATGAACACTGAAGCTTTCTTT.

V is TRBV30 and J is TRBJ2-7; D not resolved. This CDR3 contains 13 residues. The germline CDR1 and CDR2 sequences are GTSNPN and SVGIG (reference sequence). Trimming removed 2 bases from V and 3 bases from J, with 11 bases in between. CDR3 sequence reads: CAWSSIQYYEQYF. In nucleotides, the CDR3 is TGTGCCTGGAGTTCGATTCAATACTACGAGCAGTACTTC.